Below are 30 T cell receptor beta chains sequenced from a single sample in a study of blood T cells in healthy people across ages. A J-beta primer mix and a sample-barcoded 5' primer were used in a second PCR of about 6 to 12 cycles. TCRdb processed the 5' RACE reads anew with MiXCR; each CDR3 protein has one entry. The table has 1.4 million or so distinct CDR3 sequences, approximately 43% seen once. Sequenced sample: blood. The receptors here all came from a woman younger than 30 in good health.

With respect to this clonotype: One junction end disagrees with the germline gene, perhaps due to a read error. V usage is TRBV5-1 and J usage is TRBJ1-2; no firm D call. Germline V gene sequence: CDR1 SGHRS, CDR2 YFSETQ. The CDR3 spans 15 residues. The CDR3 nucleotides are TGTGCCAGCAGTTTAGGTGGGCGGACCAACTATGGCTACACCTTC. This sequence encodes CASSLGGRTNYGYTF. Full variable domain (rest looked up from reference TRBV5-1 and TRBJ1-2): KAGVTQTPRYLIKTRGQQVTLSCSPISGHRSVSWYQQTPGQGLQFLFEYFSETQRNKGNFPGRFSGRQFSNSRSEMNVSTLELGDSALYLCASSLGGRTNYGYTFGSGTRLTVV.

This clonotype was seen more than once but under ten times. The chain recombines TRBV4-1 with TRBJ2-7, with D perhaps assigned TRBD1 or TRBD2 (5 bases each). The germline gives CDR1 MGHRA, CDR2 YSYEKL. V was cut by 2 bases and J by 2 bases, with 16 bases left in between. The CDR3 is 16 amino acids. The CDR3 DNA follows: TGCGCCAGCAGCCAAAGGACGCTAGGGGACCCCTACGAGCAGTACTTC. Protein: CASSQRTLGDPYEQYF.

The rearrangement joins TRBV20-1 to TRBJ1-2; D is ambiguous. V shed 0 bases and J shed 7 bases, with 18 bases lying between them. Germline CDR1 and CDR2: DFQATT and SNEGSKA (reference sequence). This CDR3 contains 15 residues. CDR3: CSARDAPSRRAGYTF. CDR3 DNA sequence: TGCAGTGCTAGAGATGCCCCAAGTCGGAGGGCTGGCTACACCTTC.

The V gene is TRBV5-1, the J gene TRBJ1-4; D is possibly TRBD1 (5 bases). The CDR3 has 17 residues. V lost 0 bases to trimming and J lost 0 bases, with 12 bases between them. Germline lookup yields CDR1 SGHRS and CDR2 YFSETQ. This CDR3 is CASSLGGHLTTNEKLFF. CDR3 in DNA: TGCGCCAGCAGCTTGGGTGGACACCTTACAACTAATGAAAAACTGTTTTTT.

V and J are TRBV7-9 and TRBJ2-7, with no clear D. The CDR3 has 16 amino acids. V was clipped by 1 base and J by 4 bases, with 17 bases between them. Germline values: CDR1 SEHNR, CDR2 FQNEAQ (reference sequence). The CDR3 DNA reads TGTGCCAGCAGCTTAGAGGCATCCTTCGAGGATTACGAGCAGTACTTC. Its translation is CASSLEASFEDYEQYF.

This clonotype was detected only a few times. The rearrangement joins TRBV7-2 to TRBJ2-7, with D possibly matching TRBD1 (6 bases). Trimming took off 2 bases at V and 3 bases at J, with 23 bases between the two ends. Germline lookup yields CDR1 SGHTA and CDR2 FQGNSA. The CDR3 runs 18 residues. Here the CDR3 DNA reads TGTGCCAGCAGCTTAAGGATGCGGATCAGGGGTGAGGTCTACGAGCAGTACTTC. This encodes CASSLRMRIRGEVYEQYF.

The CDR3 region is CASSLTRDSADQPQHF. CDR3 sequence (DNA): TGTGCCAGCAGCCTGACGCGTGACAGTGCCGATCAGCCCCAGCATTTT. V and J are TRBV7-2 and TRBJ1-5; D is possibly TRBD1 (5 bases). CDR1 and CDR2 from the germline V gene are SGHTA and FQGNSA. There are 16 residues in the CDR3. Trimming left V 5 bases short and J 5 bases short, with 19 bases between.

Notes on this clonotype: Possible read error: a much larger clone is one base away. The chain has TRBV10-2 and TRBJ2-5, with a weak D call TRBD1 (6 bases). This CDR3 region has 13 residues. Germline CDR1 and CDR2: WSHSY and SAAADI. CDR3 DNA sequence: TGCGCCAGCACCGGGACACCTCAAGAGGCCCAGTACTTC. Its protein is CASTGTPQEAQYF.

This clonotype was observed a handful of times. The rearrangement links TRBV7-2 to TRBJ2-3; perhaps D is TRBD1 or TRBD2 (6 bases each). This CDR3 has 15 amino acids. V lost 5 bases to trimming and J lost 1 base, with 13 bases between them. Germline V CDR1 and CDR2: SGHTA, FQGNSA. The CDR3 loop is CASSREGGRTDTQYF. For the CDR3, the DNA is TGTGCCAGCAGCCGGGAAGGGGGGCGCACAGATACGCAGTATTTT.

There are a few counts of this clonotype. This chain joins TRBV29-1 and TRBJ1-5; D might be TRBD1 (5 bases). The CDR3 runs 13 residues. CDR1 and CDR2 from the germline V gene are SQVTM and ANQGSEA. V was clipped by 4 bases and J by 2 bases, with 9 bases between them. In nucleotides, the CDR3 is TGCAGCGTTGGCAGGGAGGGCAATCAGCCCCAGCATTTT. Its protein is CSVGREGNQPQHF. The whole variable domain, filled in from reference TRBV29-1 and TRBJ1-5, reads SAVISQKPSRDICQRGTSLTIQCQVDSQVTMMFWYRQQPGQSLTLIATANQGSEATYESGFVIDKFPISRPNLTFSTLTVSNMSPEDSSIYLCSVGREGNQPQHFGDGTRLSIL.

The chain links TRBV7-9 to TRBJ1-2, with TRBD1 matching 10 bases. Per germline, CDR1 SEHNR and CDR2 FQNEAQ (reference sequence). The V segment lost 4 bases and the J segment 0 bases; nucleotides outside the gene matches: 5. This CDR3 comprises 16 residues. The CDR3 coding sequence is TGTGCCAGCAGCTCTGGGACAGGGGTTACTAACTATGGCTACACCTTC. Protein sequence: CASSSGTGVTNYGYTF.

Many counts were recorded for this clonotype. The CDR3 bases are TGTGCCAGCATCATGAACAGAGAAGAGACCCAGTACTTC. This codes for CASIMNREETQYF. The chain links TRBV6-1 to TRBJ2-5; D is undetermined. V dropped 7 bases and J dropped 3 bases, with 12 bases sitting between them. The CDR3 consists of 13 residues. The germline gives CDR1 MNHNS, CDR2 SASEGT.

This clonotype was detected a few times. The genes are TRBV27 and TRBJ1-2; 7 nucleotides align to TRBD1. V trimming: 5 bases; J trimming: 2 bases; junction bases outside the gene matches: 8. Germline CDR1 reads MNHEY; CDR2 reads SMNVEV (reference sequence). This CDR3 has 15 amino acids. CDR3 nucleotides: TGTGCCAGCAGTGCGACGACAGGGACAAACTATGGCTACACCTTC. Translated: CASSATTGTNYGYTF.

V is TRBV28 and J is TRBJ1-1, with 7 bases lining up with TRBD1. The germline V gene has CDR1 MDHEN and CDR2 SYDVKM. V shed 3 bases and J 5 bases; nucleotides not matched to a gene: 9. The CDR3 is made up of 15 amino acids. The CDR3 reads CASSFRRTGMTEAFF. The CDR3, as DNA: TGTGCCAGCAGTTTTCGACGGACAGGAATGACTGAAGCTTTCTTT. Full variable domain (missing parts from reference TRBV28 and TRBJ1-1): DVKVTQSSRYLVKRTGEKVFLECVQDMDHENMFWYRQDPGLGLRLIYFSYDVKMKEKGDIPEGYSVSREKKERFSLILESASTNQTSMYLCASSFRRTGMTEAFFGQGTRLTVV.

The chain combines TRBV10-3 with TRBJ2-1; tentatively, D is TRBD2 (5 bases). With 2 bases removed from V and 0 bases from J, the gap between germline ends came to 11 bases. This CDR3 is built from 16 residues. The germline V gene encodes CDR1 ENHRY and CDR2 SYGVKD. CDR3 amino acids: CAISEADYNSYNEQFF. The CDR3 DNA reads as TGTGCCATCAGTGAGGCAGACTACAACTCCTACAATGAGCAGTTCTTC.

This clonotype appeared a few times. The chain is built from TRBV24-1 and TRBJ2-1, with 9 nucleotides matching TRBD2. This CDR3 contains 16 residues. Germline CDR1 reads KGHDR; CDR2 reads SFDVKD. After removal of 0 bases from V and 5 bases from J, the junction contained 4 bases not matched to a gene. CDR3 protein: CATSDLQTSGNNEQFF. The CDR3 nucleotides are TGTGCCACCAGTGATTTGCAGACTAGCGGAAACAATGAGCAGTTCTTC.

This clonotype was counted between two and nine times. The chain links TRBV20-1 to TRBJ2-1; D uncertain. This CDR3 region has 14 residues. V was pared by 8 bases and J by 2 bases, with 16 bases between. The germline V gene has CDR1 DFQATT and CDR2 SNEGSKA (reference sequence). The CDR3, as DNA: TGCAGTCCATCTGCCTTAAGGGCCTACAATGAGCAGTTCTTC. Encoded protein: CSPSALRAYNEQFF.

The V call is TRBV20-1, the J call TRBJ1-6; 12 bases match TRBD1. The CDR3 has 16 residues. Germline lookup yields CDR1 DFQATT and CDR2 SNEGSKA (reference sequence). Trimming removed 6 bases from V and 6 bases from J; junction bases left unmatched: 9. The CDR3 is CSALPGTGGSNSPLHF. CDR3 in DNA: TGCAGTGCCCTCCCCGGGACAGGGGGCTCTAATTCACCCCTCCACTTT.

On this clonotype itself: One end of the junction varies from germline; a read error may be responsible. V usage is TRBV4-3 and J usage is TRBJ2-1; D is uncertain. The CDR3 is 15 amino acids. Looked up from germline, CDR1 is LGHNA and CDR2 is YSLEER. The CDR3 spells CASSQASASCNEQFF. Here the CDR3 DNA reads TGCGCCAGCAGCCAAGCAAGCGCCTCCTGCAATGAGCAGTTCTTC.

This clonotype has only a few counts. The CDR3 DNA reads as TGCGCCAGCAGCCTATTGACTAGCGGTAAAAACATTCAGTACTTC. As protein: CASSLLTSGKNIQYF. The rearrangement joins TRBV5-1 to TRBJ2-4; 9 bases fit TRBD2. This CDR3 is 15 amino acids long. The germline CDR1 and CDR2 sequences are SGHRS and YFSETQ. V gave up 4 bases and J gave up 4 bases; unmatched junction bases: 6.

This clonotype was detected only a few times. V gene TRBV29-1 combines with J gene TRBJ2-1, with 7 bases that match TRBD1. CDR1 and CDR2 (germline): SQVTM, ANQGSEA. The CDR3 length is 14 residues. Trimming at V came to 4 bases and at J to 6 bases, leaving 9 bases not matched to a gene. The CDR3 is CSVVVGQGVNEQFF. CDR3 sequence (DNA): TGCAGCGTTGTTGTGGGGCAGGGGGTCAATGAGCAGTTCTTC.

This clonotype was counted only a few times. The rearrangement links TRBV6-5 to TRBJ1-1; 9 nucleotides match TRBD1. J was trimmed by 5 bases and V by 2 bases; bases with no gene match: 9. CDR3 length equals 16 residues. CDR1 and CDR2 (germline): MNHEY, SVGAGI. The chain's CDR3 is CASSYTIQGAGTEAFF. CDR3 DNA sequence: TGTGCCAGCAGTTACACCATACAGGGGGCAGGTACTGAAGCTTTCTTT.

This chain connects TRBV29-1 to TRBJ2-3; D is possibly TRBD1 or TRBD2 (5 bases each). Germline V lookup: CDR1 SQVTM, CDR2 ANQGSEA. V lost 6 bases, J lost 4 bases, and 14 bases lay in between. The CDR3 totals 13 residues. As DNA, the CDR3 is TGCAGCGTCGAGTGGGGGTGGTCAGATACGCAGTATTTT. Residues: CSVEWGWSDTQYF.

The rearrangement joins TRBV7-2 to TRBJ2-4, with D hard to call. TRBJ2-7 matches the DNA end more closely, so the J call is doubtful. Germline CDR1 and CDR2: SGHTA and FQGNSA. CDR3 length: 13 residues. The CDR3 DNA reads TGTGCCAGCAGCTTACACGCGCCCTACGAGCAGTACTTC. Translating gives CASSLHAPYEQYF.

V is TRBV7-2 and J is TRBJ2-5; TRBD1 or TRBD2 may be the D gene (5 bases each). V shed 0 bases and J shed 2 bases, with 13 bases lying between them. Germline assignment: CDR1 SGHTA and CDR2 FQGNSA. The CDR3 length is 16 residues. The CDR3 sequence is CASSLATGAGQETQYF. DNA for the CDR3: TGTGCCAGCAGCTTAGCCACCGGGGCCGGGCAAGAGACCCAGTACTTC.

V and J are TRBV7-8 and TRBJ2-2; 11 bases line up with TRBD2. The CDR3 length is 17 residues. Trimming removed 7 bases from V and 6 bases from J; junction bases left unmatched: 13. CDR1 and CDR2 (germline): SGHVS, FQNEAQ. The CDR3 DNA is TGTGCCAGCACCCTAGGGAGTAGCGGGAGGGCTCCCGGGGAGCTGTTTTTT. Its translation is CASTLGSSGRAPGELFF.

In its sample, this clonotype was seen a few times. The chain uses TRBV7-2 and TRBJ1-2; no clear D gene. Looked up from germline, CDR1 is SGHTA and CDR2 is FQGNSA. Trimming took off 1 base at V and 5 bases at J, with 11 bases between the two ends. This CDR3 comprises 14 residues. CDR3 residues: CASSLGGSLYGYTF. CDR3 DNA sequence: TGTGCCAGCAGCTTAGGTGGCAGCCTATATGGCTACACCTTC.

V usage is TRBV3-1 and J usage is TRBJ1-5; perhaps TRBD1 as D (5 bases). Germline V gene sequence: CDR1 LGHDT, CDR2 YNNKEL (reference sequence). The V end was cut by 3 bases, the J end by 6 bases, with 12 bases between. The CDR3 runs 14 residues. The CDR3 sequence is CASSHRGTGQPQHF. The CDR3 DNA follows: TGTGCCAGCAGCCATCGGGGGACGGGTCAGCCCCAGCATTTT.

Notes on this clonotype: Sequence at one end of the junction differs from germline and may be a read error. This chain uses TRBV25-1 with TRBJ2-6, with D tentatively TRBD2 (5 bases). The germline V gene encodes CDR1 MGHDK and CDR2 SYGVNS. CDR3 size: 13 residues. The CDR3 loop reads CTSGLTGANVLTF. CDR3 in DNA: TGTACCAGCGGATTGACAGGGGCCAACGTCCTGACTTTC. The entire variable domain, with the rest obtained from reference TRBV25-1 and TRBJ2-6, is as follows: EADIYQTPRYLVIGTGKKITLECSQTMGHDKMYWYQQDPGMELHLIHYSYGVNSTEKGDLSSESTVSRIRTEHFPLTLESARPSHTSQYLCTSGLTGANVLTFGAGSRLTVL.

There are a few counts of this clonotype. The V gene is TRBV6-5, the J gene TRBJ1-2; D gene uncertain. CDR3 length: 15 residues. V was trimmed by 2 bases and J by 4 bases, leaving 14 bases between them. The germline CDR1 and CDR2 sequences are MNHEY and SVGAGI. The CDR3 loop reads CASSYADLLGYGYTF. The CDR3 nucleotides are TGTGCCAGCAGTTACGCGGACCTCCTTGGCTATGGCTACACCTTC.